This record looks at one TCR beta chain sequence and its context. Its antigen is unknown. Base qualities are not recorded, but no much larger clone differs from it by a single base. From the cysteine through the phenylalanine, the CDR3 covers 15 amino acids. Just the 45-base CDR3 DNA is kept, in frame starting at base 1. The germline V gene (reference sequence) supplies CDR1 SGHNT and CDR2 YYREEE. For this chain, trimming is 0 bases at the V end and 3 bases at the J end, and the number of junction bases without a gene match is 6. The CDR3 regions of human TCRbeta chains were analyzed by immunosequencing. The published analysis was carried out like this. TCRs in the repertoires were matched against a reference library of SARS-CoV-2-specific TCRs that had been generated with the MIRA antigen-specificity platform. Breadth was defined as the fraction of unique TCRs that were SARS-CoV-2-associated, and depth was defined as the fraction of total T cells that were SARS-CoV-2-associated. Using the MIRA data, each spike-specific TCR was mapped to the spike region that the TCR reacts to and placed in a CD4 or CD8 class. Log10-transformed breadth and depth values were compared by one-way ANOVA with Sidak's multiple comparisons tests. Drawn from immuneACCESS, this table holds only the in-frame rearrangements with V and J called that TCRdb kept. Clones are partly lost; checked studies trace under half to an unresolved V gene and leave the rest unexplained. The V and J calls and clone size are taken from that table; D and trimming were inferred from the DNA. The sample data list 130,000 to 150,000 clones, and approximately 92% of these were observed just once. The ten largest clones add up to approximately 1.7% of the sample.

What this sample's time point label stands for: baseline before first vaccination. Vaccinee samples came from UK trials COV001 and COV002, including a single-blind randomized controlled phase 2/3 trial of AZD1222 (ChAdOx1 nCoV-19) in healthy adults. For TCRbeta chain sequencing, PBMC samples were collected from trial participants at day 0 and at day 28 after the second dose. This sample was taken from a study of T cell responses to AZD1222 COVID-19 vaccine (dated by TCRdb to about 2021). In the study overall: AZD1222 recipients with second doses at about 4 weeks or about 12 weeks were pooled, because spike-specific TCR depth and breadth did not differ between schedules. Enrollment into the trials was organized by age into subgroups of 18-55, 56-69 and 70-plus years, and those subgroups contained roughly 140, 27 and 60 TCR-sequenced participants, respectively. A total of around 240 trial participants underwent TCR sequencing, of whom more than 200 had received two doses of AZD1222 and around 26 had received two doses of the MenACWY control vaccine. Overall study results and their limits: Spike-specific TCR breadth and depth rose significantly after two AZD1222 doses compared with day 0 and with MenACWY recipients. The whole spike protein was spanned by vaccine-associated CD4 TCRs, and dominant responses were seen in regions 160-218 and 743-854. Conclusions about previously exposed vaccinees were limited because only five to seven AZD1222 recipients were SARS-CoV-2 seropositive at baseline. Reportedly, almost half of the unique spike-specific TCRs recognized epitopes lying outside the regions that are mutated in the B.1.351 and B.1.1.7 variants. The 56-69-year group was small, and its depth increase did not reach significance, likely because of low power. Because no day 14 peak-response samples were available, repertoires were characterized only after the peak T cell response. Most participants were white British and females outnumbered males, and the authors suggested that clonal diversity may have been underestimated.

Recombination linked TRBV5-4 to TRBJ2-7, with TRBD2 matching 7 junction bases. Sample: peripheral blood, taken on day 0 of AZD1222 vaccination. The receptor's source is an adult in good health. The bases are TGTGCCAGCAGCTTGGTTGGGGGAGGGGACTACGAGCAGTACTTC. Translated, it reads CASSLVGGGDYEQYF.